This T cell receptor (beta chain) was captured by sequencing in a study of T-cell memory formation after mild COVID-19. Study results and limitations: A subset of responding clones appeared in pre-infection memory, suggesting cross-reactive memory joined.

Germline loops: CDR1 LNHDA, CDR2 SQIVND (reference sequence). V lost 6 bases and J lost 6; bases outside the gene matches: 9. The CDR3 has 14 residues. Each CDR3 protein gets one entry after TCRdb re-called the 5' RACE reads with MiXCR. The data show 350,000 to 550,000 distinct CDR3 sequences, with approximately 18% seen just once and 20% to 25% held by the top ten. This clonotype turned up a few times. Its matching antigen is unknown. Material for sequencing was PBMCs or a T cell subset sorted from them (not recorded which). The source is a man between 18 and 29 years old who had mild COVID-19 (a few samples of this study predate the infection). Cell type and time point are not known. This rearrangement joins TRBV19 to TRBJ2-7; TRBD2 matches at 9 bases. The CDR3 nucleotides are TGTGCCAGTAGCCTTGGGCTAGCGGGGATCGAGCAGTACTTC. This encodes CASSLGLAGIEQYF.